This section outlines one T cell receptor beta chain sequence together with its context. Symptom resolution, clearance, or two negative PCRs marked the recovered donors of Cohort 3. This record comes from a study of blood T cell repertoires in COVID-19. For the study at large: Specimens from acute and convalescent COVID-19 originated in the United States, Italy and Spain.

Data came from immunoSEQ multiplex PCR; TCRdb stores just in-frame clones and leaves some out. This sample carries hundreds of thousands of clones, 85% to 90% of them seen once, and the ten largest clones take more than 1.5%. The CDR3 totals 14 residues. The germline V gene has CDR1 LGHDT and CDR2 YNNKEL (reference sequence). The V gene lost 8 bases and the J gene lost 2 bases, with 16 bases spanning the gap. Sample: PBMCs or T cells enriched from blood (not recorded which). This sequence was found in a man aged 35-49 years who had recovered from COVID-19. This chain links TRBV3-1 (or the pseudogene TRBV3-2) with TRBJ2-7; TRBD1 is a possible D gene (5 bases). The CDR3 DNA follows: TGTGCCAGCTGTCGGTCAGGGTTCCCCTACGAGCAGTACTTC. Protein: CASCRSGFPYEQYF.